Detailed here is one T cell receptor (beta chain). This record belongs to a study of blood T cell repertoires in COVID-19. Profiled with immunoSEQ multiplex PCR; TCRdb holds only in-frame clones, not every one. The profile shows about 170,000 clones, approximately 77% of them singletons. The sample consisted of peripheral blood. This TCR came from a woman of 80 years or more with active or convalescent COVID-19.

The CDR3 nucleotides are TGCGCCAGCAGTGAAGTATCTTCTAGCGGGAGGGTCCACGAGCAGTACTTC. Protein product: CASSEVSSSGRVHEQYF. The chain combines TRBV10-1 with TRBJ2-7; 12 positions match TRBD2. Germline CDR1 WNHNN, CDR2 SYGVQD (reference sequence). V was pared by 3 bases and J by 5 bases, with 11 bases of the junction left unmatched. The CDR3 has 17 residues.